This record covers a single T cell receptor (beta chain). Its matching antigen is unknown. The sample is drawn from a study of OX40 agonist ivuxolimab in advanced cancers. General study points: Expanded clones were, on average, more numerous among CD8+ T cells than CD4+.

Some clones are missing from TCRdb's copy, which holds only in-frame ones; the method was immunoSEQ multiplex PCR. The sample holds approximately 71,000 clones, around four fifths seen once. The germline CDR1 and CDR2 sequences are SNHLY and FYNNEI. CDR3 size: 13 residues. V was trimmed by 7 bases and J by 5 bases, leaving 14 bases between them. The chain employs TRBV2 and TRBJ2-5, with D perhaps TRBD2 (6 bases). Sequenced material: CD4+ or CD8+ T cells sorted from blood, taken in a trial of the OX40 agonist ivuxolimab. This receptor was taken from an adult with an advanced solid tumor such as melanoma, head and neck, liver or kidney cancer. This CDR3 reads CASMASEIETQYF. The CDR3 DNA reads TGTGCCAGCATGGCTAGCGAGATTGAGACCCAGTACTTC.